These 15 T cell receptor beta chains originate from one sample sequenced in a study of graft-versus-host responses after intestinal transplantation. These receptors have no identified antigens. Here immunoSEQ multiplex PCR was the method, and the copy in TCRdb shows in-frame clones only, minus some. The sample holds fewer than 65,000 clones, around 90% seen once. Sequences were derived from unstimulated CD4+ T cells sorted from spleen or lymph node cells, sampled before transplant. The receptors originated from a human donor who was the organ donor for an intestinal transplant.

The chain carries TRBV28 and TRBJ2-1; D unresolved. The germline CDR1 and CDR2 sequences are MDHEN and SYDVKM. The V gene lost 6 bases and the J gene lost 0 bases, with 12 bases spanning the gap. This CDR3 comprises 15 residues. CDR3 in amino acids: CASRRPASSYNEQFF. The CDR3 DNA reads as TGTGCCAGCAGACGTCCGGCTAGCTCCTACAATGAGCAGTTCTTC.

The chain uses TRBV18 and TRBJ1-3, with 10 bases that match TRBD1. The V and J ends lost 3 bases and 0 bases, in that order; junction bases with no gene match: 14. The CDR3 totals 20 residues. CDR1 is KGHSH, CDR2 LQKENI, per germline. CDR3 loop: CASSPNPTGGPVYSGNTIYF. In DNA, the CDR3 is TGTGCCAGCTCACCTAATCCGACAGGGGGCCCTGTGTACTCTGGAAACACCATATATTTT.

This chain joins TRBV9 and TRBJ1-1; 8 bases map to TRBD1. The CDR3 covers 13 residues. Germline V gives CDR1 SGDLS, CDR2 YYNGEE. V trimming: 0 bases; J trimming: 7 bases; junction bases outside the gene matches: 2. As DNA, the CDR3 is TGTGCCAGCAGCGTAGCAGGGGGCGTTGAAGCTTTCTTT. Residues: CASSVAGGVEAFF.

The DNA of the CDR3 is TGTGCCAGCAGTTACACTGACAGGGTAGGAGGCTATGGCTACACCTTC. The encoded protein is CASSYTDRVGGYGYTF. V usage is TRBV6-6 and J usage is TRBJ1-2; 7 nucleotides match TRBD1. Germline CDR1 is MNHNY and CDR2 is SVGAGI (reference sequence). The CDR3 is made up of 16 amino acids. V was clipped by 2 bases and J by 4 bases; unmatched bases: 10.

The chain carries TRBV6-5 and TRBJ1-2; 7 nucleotides match TRBD1. Trimming at V came to 6 bases and at J to 8 bases, leaving 12 bases not matched to a gene. The germline V gene encodes CDR1 MNHEY and CDR2 SVGAGI. The CDR3 loop spans 14 amino acids. This CDR3 is CASRPGGQVEGYTF. CDR3 sequence (DNA): TGTGCCAGCAGACCCGGCGGACAGGTAGAAGGCTACACCTTC.

This clone is termed medium-sized. This specimen includes other DNA sequences encoding the same CDR3. V and J are TRBV5-6 and TRBJ1-1; no clear D. The CDR3 is made up of 13 amino acids. V lost 1 base and J lost 0, with 4 bases in between. Germline V CDR1 and CDR2: SGHDT, YYEEEE. The CDR3 coding sequence is TGTGCCAGCAGCTTGACAGTGAACACTGAAGCTTTCTTT. It yields the protein CASSLTVNTEAFF. The variable domain in full, with the rest retrieved from reference TRBV5-6 and TRBJ1-1, is DAGVTQSPTHLIKTRGQQVTLRCSPKSGHDTVSWYQQALGQGPQFIFQYYEEEERQRGNFPDRFSGHQFPNYSSELNVNALLLGDSALYLCASSLTVNTEAFFGQGTRLTVV.

This clone was detected only once. The CDR3 DNA reads as TGTGCCAGCAGACAAAGACTAGTCCACTACGAGCAGTACTTC. This translates into CASRQRLVHYEQYF. V is TRBV28 and J is TRBJ2-7; maybe TRBD2 (6 bases). CDR3 size: 14 residues. Germline V lookup: CDR1 MDHEN, CDR2 SYDVKM. Between the trimmed V and J ends, which lost 6 bases and 3 bases, there was a span of 15 bases.

This clone has more than one count but fewer than ten. The rearrangement joins TRBV4-1 to TRBJ1-1; 7 bases agree with TRBD1. The CDR3 runs 16 residues. V was pared by 1 base and J by 0 bases, with 5 bases of the junction left unmatched. Germline CDR1 is MGHRA and CDR2 is YSYEKL. The DNA of the CDR3 is TGCGCCAGCAGCCAAGGACAGGGCGCGATGAACACTGAAGCTTTCTTT. It codes for CASSQGQGAMNTEAFF.

This chain uses TRBV9 with TRBJ2-1, with 9 bases identical to TRBD2. V gave up 0 bases and J gave up 0 bases; unmatched junction bases: 1. Germline values: CDR1 SGDLS, CDR2 YYNGEE. CDR3 length: 16 amino acids. The CDR3 DNA sequence: TGTGCCAGCAGCGTAGAACTAGCGGGCTCCTACAATGAGCAGTTCTTC. It is translated as CASSVELAGSYNEQFF.

The chain joins TRBV28 to TRBJ1-3; D ambiguous. The germline gives CDR1 MDHEN, CDR2 SYDVKM. V was clipped by 6 bases and J by 2 bases, with 8 bases between them. This CDR3 spans 13 amino acids. The CDR3 protein is CASRPSTGNTIYF. For the CDR3, the DNA is TGTGCCAGCAGGCCGTCTACTGGAAACACCATATATTTT.

The chain links TRBV9 to TRBJ2-1; 9 positions agree with TRBD2. The V gene end was trimmed by 2 bases and the J gene end by 3 bases; junction bases not matched to a gene: 3. The CDR3 length is 15 residues. The germline V gene has CDR1 SGDLS and CDR2 YYNGEE. The CDR3 here is CASSVRLADYNEQFF. CDR3 coding DNA: TGTGCCAGCAGCGTCCGACTAGCGGACTACAATGAGCAGTTCTTC.

V is TRBV28 and J is TRBJ2-7; 9 bases are a match to TRBD1. This CDR3 is 16 amino acids long. V was clipped by 6 bases and J by 2 bases; unmatched bases: 11. Germline values: CDR1 MDHEN, CDR2 SYDVKM. This CDR3 is CASRLTPRTGAYEQYF. In nucleotides, the CDR3 is TGTGCCAGCAGACTGACCCCTCGGACAGGGGCCTACGAGCAGTACTTC.

This chain links TRBV10-1 with TRBJ2-1, with D tentatively TRBD1 (6 bases). Trimming took off 3 bases at V and 8 bases at J, with 26 bases between the two ends. This CDR3 contains 18 residues. The germline CDR1 and CDR2 sequences are WNHNN and SYGVQD (reference sequence). CDR3 DNA sequence: TGCGCCAGCAGTGACCATCGTGCCTCGACAGGTGAGGTCGATGAGCAGTTCTTC. It yields the protein CASSDHRASTGEVDEQFF.

V is TRBV6-1 and J is TRBJ2-6, with D maybe TRBD1 (6 bases). Germline V gene lookup returns CDR1 MNHNS and CDR2 SASEGT. The CDR3 covers 15 residues. Trimming cost V 8 bases and J 1 base, with 12 bases left between them. As DNA, the CDR3 is TGTGCCAGCGAAGAACAGGGTTCTGGGGCCAACGTCCTGACTTTC. Translation: CASEEQGSGANVLTF.

This sequence joins TRBV2 and TRBJ2-7; no reliable D call. From germline, CDR1 is SNHLY and CDR2 FYNNEI. This CDR3 spans 14 amino acids. V lost 6 bases and J lost 2, with 14 bases in between. The CDR3 DNA reads TGTGCCAGCAGACGGGTAGAGCTGGCCTACGAGCAGTACTTC. Encoded protein: CASRRVELAYEQYF.